Below, one T cell receptor (beta chain) is given with its context. A library of TCRbeta sequences, prepared with unique molecular identifiers, was generated. Using its own MiXCR run on the PCR reads, TCRdb lists one record per CDR3 protein. The sample holds roughly 500,000 distinct CDR3 sequences; approximately 32% are singletons and the top ten take 2% to 2.5%. The entry originates in a study of T-cell reconstitution after alpha-beta-depleted transplantation in children. Trimming shortened V by 2 bases and J by 4 bases, and 12 bases separated the two germline ends. The CDR3 spans 15 residues. The sequence derives from a human donor who donated a stem cell graft to a child with aplastic anemia. V and J are TRBV12-3 or TRBV12-4 and TRBJ2-1; tentative D call: TRBD2 (6 bases). The source was PBMCs from the stem cell graft donor, collected from the stem cell graft. This chain's CDR3 is CASSLLAPNYNEQFF. The CDR3 DNA is TGTGCCAGCAGTTTACTAGCGCCGAATTACAATGAGCAGTTCTTC.